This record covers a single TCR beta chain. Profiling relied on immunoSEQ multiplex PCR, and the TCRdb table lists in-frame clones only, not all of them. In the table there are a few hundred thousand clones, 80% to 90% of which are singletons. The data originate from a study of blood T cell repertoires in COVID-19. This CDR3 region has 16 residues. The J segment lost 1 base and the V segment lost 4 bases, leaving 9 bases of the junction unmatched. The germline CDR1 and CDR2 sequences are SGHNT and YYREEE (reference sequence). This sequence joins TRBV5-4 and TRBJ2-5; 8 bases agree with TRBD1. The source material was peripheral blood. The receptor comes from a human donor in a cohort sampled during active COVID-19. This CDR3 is CASSPPPDRAQETQYF. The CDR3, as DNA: TGTGCCAGCAGCCCTCCCCCGGACAGGGCCCAAGAGACCCAGTACTTC.